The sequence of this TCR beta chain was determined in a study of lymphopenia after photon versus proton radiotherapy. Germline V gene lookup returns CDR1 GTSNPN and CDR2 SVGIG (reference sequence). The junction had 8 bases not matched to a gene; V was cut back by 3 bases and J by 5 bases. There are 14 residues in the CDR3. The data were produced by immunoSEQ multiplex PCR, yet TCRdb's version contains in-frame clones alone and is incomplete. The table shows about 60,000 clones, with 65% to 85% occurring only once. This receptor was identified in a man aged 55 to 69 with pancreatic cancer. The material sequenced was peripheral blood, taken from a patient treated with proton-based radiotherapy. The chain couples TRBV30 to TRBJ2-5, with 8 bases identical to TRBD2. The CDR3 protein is CAWRRSGSGETQYF. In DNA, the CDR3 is TGTGCCTGGAGGAGGAGCGGGAGCGGGGAGACCCAGTACTTC.